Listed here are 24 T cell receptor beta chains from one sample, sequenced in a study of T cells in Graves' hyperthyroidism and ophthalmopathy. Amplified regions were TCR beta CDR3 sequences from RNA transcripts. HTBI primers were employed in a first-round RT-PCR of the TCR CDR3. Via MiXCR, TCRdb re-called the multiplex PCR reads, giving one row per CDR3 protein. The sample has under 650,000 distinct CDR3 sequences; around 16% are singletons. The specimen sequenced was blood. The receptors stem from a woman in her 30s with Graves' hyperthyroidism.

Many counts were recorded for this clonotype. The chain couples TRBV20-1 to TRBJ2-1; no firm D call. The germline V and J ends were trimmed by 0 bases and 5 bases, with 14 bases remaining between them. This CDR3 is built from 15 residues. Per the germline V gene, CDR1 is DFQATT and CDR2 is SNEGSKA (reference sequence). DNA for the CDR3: TGCAGTGCTAGAGATGCGGCCACGAACCACAATGAGCAGTTCTTC. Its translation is CSARDAATNHNEQFF.

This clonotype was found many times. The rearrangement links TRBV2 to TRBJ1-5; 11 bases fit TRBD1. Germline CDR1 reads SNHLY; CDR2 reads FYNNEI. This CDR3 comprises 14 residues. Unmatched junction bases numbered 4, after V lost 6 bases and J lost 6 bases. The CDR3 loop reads CASSGQGARQPQHF. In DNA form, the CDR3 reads TGTGCCAGCAGCGGACAGGGGGCGCGTCAGCCCCAGCATTTT.

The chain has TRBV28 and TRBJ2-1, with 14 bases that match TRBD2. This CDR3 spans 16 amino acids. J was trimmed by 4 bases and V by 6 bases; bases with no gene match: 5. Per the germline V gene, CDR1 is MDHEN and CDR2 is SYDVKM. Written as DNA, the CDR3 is TGTGCCAGCAGCTCCGGGACTAGCGGGAGATACAATGAGCAGTTCTTC. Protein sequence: CASSSGTSGRYNEQFF.

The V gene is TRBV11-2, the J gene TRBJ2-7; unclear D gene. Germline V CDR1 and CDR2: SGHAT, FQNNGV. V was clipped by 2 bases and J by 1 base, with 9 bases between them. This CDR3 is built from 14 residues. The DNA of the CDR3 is TGTGCCAGCAGCTTAATAGCTGTGTCCTACGAGCAGTACTTC. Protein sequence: CASSLIAVSYEQYF.

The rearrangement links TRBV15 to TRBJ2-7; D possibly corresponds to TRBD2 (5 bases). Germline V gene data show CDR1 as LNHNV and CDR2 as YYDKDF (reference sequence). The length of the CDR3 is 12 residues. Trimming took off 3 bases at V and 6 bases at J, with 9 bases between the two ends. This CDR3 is CATSSGGGEQYF. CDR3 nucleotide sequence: TGTGCCACCAGCAGTGGTGGAGGCGAGCAGTACTTC.

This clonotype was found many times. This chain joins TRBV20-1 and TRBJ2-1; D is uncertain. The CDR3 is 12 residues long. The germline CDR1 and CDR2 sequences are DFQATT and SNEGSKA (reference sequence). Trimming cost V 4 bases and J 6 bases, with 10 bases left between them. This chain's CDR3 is CSATPVINEQFF. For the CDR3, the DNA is TGCAGTGCTACTCCCGTTATCAATGAGCAGTTCTTC.

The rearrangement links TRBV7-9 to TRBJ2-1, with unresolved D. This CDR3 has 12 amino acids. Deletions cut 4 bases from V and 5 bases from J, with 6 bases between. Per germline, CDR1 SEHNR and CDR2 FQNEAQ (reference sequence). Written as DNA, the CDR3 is TGTGCCAGCAGCTCTCAGGACAATGAGCAGTTCTTC. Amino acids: CASSSQDNEQFF.

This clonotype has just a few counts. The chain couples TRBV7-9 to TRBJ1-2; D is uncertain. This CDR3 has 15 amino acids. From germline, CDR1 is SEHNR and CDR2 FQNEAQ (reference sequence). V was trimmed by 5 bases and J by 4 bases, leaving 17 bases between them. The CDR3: CASSRVERGGYGYTF. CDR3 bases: TGTGCCAGCAGCCGGGTTGAGAGAGGAGGCTATGGCTACACCTTC.

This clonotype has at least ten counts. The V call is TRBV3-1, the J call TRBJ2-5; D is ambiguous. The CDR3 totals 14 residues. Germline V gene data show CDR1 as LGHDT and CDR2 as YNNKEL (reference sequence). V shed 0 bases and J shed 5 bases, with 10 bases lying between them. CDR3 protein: CASSQDDLSETQYF. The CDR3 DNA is TGTGCCAGCAGCCAAGACGACTTATCGGAGACCCAGTACTTC.

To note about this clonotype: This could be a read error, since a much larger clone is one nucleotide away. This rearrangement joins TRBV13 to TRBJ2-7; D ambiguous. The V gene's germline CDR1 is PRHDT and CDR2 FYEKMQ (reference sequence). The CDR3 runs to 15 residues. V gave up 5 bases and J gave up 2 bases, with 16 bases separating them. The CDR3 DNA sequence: TGTGCCAGCAGCAATTCAATACAAGCCCCCTACGAGCAGTACTTC. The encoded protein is CASSNSIQAPYEQYF.

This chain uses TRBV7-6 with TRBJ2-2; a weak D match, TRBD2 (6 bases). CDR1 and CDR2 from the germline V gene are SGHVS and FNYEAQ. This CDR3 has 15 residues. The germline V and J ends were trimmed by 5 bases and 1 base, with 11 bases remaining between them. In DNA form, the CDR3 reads TGTGCCAGCAGCCGGCGGGGACTGAACACCGGGGAGCTGTTTTTT. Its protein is CASSRRGLNTGELFF.

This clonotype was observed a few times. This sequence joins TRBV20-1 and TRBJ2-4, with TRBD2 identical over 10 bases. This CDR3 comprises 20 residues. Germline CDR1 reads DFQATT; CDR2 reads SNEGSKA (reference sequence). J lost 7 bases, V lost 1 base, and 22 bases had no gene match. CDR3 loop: CSARVPSGSKTLGIRNIQYF. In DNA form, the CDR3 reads TGCAGTGCTAGAGTCCCTAGCGGGAGTAAGACTTTGGGAATTAGGAACATTCAGTACTTC.

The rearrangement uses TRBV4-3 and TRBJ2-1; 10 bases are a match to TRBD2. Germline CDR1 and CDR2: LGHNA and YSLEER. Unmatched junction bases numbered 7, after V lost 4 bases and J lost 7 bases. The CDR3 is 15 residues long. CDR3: CASSRGTSGKNEQFF. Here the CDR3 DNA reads TGCGCCAGCAGCCGGGGAACTAGCGGGAAGAATGAGCAGTTCTTC.

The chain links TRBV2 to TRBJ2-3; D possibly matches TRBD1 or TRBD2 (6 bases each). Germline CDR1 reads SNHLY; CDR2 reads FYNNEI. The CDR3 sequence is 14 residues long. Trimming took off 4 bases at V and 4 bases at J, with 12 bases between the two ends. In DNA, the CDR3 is TGTGCCAGCAGTGCGGACGGGGGCGCAGATACGCAGTATTTT. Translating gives CASSADGGADTQYF.

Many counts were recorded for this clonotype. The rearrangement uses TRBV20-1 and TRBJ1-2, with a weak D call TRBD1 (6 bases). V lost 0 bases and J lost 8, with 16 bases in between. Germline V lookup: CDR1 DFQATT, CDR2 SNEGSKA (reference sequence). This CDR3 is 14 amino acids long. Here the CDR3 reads CSARDSQGLRGYTF. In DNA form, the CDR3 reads TGCAGTGCTAGAGATAGCCAGGGGCTACGAGGCTACACCTTC.

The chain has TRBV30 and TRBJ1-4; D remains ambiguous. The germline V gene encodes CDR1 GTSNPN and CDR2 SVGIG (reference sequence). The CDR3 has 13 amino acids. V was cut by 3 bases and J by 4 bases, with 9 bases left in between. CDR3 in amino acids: CAWSRDDNEKLFF. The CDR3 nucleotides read TGTGCCTGGAGCCGAGATGATAATGAAAAACTGTTTTTT.

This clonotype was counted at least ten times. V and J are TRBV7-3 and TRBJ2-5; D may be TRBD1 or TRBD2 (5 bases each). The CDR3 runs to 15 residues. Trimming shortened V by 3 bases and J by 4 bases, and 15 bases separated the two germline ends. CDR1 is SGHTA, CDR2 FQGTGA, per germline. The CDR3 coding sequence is TGTGCCAGCAGCTTTGGTGGGGGATCAGGAGAGACCCAGTACTTC. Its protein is CASSFGGGSGETQYF.

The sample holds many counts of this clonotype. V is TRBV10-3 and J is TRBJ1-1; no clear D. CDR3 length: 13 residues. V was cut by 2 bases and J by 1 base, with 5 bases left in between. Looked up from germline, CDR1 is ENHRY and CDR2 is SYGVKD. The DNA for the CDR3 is TGTGCCATCAGTGAGATCAAGAACACTGAAGCTTTCTTT. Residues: CAISEIKNTEAFF.

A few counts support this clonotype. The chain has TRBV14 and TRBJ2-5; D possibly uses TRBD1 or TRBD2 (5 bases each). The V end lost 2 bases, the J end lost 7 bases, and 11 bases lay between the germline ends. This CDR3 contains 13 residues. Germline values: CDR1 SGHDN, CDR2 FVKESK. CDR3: CASSQTTRGTQYF. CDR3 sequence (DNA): TGTGCCAGCAGCCAAACTACTAGGGGGACCCAGTACTTC.

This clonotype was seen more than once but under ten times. The DNA for the CDR3 is TGTGCCAGCAGTTACGGGGGGGCGCAGGGCACCGGGGAGCTGTTTTTT. Residues: CASSYGGAQGTGELFF. V usage is TRBV6-2 or TRBV6-3 and J usage is TRBJ2-2; tentatively, D is TRBD2 (7 bases). V was pared by 2 bases and J by 4 bases, with 14 bases between. The germline V gene has CDR1 MNHEY and CDR2 SVGEGT. The CDR3 is 16 residues long.

The CDR3 bases are TGTGCCAGCAGCCCGAAGACTAGCGGGAGGGCCAATGAGCAGTTCTTC. Translation gives CASSPKTSGRANEQFF. The rearrangement uses TRBV5-4 and TRBJ2-1, with 14 bases aligning to TRBD2. Losses at the gene ends were 4 bases for V and 6 bases for J; bases not matched to a gene: 6. Germline V gives CDR1 SGHNT, CDR2 YYREEE (reference sequence). The CDR3 covers 16 residues.

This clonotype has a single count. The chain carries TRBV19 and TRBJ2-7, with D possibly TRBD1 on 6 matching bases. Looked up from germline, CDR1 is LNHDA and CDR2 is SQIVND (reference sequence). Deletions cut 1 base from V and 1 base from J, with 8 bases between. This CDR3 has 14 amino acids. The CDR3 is CASSIGTESYEQYF. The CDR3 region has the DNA TGTGCCAGTAGTATAGGGACAGAGTCCTACGAGCAGTACTTC.

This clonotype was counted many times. The chain's CDR3 is CASSLIVGNEQFF. For the CDR3, the DNA is TGTGCCAGCAGCTTGATCGTTGGGAATGAGCAGTTCTTC. The V gene is TRBV5-5, the J gene TRBJ2-1, with no clear D. The length of the CDR3 is 13 residues. Germline V gene data show CDR1 as SGHKS and CDR2 as YYEKEE (reference sequence). The V and J ends lost 1 base and 7 bases respectively, with 9 bases between them.

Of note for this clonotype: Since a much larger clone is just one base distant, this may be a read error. The CDR3 reads CASSSGIPQTQFF. CDR3 in DNA: TGTGCCAGCAGTTCTGGTATCCCACAGACCCAGTTCTTC. This chain joins TRBV6-5 and TRBJ2-5, with unresolved D. The end of the DNA is better explained by TRBJ2-1, so the J call may be wrong. Germline values: CDR1 MNHEY, CDR2 SVGAGI. The CDR3 extends over 13 amino acids.